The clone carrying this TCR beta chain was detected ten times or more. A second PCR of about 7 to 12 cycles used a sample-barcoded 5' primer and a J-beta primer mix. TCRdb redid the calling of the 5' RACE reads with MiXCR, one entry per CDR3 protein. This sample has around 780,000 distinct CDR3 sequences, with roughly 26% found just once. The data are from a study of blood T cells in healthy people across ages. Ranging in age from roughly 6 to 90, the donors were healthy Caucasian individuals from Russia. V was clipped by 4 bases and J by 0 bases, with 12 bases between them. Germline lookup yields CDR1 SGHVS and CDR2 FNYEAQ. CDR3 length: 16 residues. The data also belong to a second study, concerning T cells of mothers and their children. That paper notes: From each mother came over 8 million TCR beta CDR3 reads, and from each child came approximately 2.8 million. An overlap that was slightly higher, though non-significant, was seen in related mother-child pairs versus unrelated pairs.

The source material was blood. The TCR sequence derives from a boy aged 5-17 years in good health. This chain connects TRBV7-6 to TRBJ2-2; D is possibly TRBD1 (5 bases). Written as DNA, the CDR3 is TGTGCCAGCAGCTCAGCGACGACAGCGAACACCGGGGAGCTGTTTTTT. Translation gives CASSSATTANTGELFF.